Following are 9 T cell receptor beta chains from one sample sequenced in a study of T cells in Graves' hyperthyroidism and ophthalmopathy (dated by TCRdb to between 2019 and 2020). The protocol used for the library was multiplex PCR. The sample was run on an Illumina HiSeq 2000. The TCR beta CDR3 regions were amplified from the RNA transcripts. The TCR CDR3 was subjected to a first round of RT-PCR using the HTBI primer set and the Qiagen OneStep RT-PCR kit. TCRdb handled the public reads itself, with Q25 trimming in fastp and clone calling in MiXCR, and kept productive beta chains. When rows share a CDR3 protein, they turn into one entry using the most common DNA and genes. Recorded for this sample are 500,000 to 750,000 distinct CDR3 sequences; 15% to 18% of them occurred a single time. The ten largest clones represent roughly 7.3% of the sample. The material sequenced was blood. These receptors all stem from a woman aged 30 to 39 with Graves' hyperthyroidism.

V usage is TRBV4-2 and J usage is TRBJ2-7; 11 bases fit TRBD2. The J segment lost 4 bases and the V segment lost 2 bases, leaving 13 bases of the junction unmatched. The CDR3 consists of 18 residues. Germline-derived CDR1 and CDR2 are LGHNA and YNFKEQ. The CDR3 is CASSQSVLAGGRGYEQYF. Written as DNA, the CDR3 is TGTGCCAGCAGCCAAAGTGTCCTAGCGGGAGGTCGGGGGTACGAGCAGTACTTC.

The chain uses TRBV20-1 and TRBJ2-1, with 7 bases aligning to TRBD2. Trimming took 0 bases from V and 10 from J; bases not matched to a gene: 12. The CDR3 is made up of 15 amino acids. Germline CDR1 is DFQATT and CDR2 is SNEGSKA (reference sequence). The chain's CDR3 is CSARDKRDPTLEQFF. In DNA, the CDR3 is TGCAGTGCTAGAGATAAGCGGGATCCCACGTTAGAGCAGTTCTTC.

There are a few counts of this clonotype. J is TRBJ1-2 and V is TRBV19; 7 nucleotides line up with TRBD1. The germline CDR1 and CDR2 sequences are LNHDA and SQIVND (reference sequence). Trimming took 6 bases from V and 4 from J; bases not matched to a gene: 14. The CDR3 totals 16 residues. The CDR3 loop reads CASSRGTIDLIYGYTF. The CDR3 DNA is TGTGCCAGTAGCAGGGGGACAATAGATTTGATCTATGGCTACACCTTC.

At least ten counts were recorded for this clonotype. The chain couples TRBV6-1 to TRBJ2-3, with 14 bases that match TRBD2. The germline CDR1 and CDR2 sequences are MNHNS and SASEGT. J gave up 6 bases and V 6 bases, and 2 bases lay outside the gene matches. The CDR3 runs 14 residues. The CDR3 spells CASSGTSGSDTQYF. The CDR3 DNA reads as TGTGCCAGCAGCGGGACTAGCGGGAGTGATACGCAGTATTTT.

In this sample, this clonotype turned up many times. In DNA form, the CDR3 reads TGCGCCACCCATAGGGGGGCCGACGACTCGAACACTGAAGCTTTCTTT. It codes for CATHRGADDSNTEAFF. V usage is TRBV5-1 and J usage is TRBJ1-1, with D maybe TRBD1 (6 bases). CDR3 size: 16 residues. Germline V gene lookup returns CDR1 SGHRS and CDR2 YFSETQ. V gave up 9 bases and J gave up 1 base, with 22 bases separating them.

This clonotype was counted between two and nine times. CDR3 in amino acids: CASSLSRLAGGNTGELFF. CDR3 bases: TGTGCCAGCAGTTTATCTCGACTAGCGGGAGGTAACACCGGGGAGCTGTTTTTT. The rearrangement links TRBV27 to TRBJ2-2; 13 nucleotides match TRBD2. The CDR3 spans 18 residues. The germline V gene has CDR1 MNHEY and CDR2 SMNVEV (reference sequence). After removal of 0 bases from V and 2 bases from J, the junction contained 3 bases not matched to a gene.

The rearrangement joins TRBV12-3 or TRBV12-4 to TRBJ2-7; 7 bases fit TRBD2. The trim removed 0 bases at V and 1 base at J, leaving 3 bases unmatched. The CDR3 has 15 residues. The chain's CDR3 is CASSLAGGYSYEQYF. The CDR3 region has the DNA TGTGCCAGCAGTTTAGCGGGAGGGTATTCCTACGAGCAGTACTTC.

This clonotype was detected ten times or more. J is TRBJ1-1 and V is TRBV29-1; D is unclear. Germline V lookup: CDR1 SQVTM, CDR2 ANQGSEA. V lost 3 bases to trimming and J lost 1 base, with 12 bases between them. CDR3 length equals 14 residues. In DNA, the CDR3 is TGCAGCGTTGATGTTGACGTGGCGAACACTGAAGCTTTCTTT. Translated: CSVDVDVANTEAFF. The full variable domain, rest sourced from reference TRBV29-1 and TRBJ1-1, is SAVISQKPSRDICQRGTSLTIQCQVDSQVTMMFWYRQQPGQSLTLIATANQGSEATYESGFVIDKFPISRPNLTFSTLTVSNMSPEDSSIYLCSVDVDVANTEAFFGQGTRLTVV.

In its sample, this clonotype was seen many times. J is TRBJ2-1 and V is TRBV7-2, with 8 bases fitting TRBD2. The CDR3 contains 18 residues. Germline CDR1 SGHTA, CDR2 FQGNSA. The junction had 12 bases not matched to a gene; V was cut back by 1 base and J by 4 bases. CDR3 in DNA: TGTGCCAGCAGCTTAGAGGGTCTGCTTTTAGCGGGATACAATGAGCAGTTCTTC. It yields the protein CASSLEGLLLAGYNEQFF.